The 28 T cell receptor beta chains in this list originate from one sample, sequenced in a study of PD-L1 blockade in urothelial cancer. Sequencing used immunoSEQ multiplex PCR; TCRdb keeps in-frame clones, though not all of them. The sample carries 1,600 or so clones, about a third recorded once. Sequencing used tumor tissue, obtained before atezolizumab (anti-PD-L1) treatment. The receptors were sampled from a man aged 50 to 59 with urothelial cancer.

This clone was counted a single time. This chain's CDR3 is CASSLGAGDHYNEQFF. CDR3 nucleotides: TGCGCCAGCAGCTTGGGTGCCGGGGACCACTACAATGAGCAGTTCTTC. This chain uses TRBV5-1 with TRBJ2-1; tentatively, D is TRBD1 or TRBD2 (5 bases each). This CDR3 has 16 amino acids. Trimming cost V 0 bases and J 3 bases, with 13 bases left between them. From germline, CDR1 is SGHRS and CDR2 YFSETQ.

Here the CDR3 DNA reads TGTGCCTGCCACCGATCCGGGACAGGGACTAACTATGGCTACACCTTC. It translates to CACHRSGTGTNYGYTF. This sequence joins TRBV30 and TRBJ1-2, with 9 bases identical to TRBD1. CDR1 and CDR2 from the germline V gene are GTSNPN and SVGIG (reference sequence). CDR3 length equals 16 residues. The V segment lost 6 bases and the J segment 0 bases; nucleotides outside the gene matches: 11. Combining the CDR3 with reference TRBV30 and TRBJ1-2 gives the whole variable domain SQTIHQWPATLVQPVGSPLSLECTVEGTSNPNLYWYRQAAGRGLQLLFYSVGIGQISSEVPQNLSASRPQDRQFILSSKKLLLSDSGFYLCACHRSGTGTNYGYTFGSGTRLTVV.

The CDR3 nucleotides read TGTGCCAGCAGTTCCCCCGCGGACTCGAACTACGAGCAGTACTTC. Translated, it gives CASSSPADSNYEQYF. The genes are TRBV27 and TRBJ2-7; D is possibly TRBD2 (5 bases). Trimming shortened V by 4 bases and J by 3 bases, and 16 bases separated the two germline ends. This CDR3 has 15 amino acids. CDR1 is MNHEY, CDR2 SMNVEV, per germline (reference sequence).

V usage is TRBV10-2 and J usage is TRBJ1-5; no firm D call. The length of the CDR3 is 13 residues. The V end was cut by 4 bases, the J end by 0 bases, with 4 bases between. The V gene's germline CDR1 is WSHSY and CDR2 SAAADI. The CDR3 loop reads CASSGHSNQPQHF. The CDR3 nucleotides read TGCGCCAGCAGTGGACATAGCAATCAGCCCCAGCATTTT.

The chain is built from TRBV28 and TRBJ1-5; unclear D gene. Looked up from germline, CDR1 is MDHEN and CDR2 is SYDVKM. The germline V and J ends were trimmed by 8 bases and 7 bases, with 18 bases remaining between them. CDR3 length: 14 residues. The CDR3 sequence is CASLLLGSGQPQHF. The CDR3 DNA reads TGTGCCAGCCTATTGTTGGGGAGTGGGCAGCCCCAGCATTTT.

The V and J genes are TRBV10-2 and TRBJ1-1, with TRBD1 as a possible D gene (5 bases). The CDR3 sequence is 12 residues long. The V end lost 8 bases, the J end lost 5 bases, and 12 bases lay between the germline ends. Germline V gene sequence: CDR1 WSHSY, CDR2 SAAADI. The CDR3 region is CASYGGWTEAFF. CDR3 nucleotide sequence: TGCGCCAGCTACGGGGGATGGACTGAAGCTTTCTTT.

The chain is built from TRBV15 and TRBJ1-1; possibly TRBD1 for D (5 bases). CDR3 length: 16 amino acids. CDR1 and CDR2 (germline): LNHNV, YYDKDF (reference sequence). V lost 1 base to trimming and J lost 0 bases, with 12 bases between them. The CDR3 spells CATSRGQGIMNTEAFF. Written as DNA, the CDR3 is TGTGCCACCAGCAGAGGGCAGGGTATCATGAACACTGAAGCTTTCTTT.

The chain carries TRBV6-8 and TRBJ1-3, with a tentative D call TRBD1 (6 bases). The V end was cut by 5 bases, the J end by 3 bases, with 17 bases between. Germline loops: CDR1 MNHGY, CDR2 SAAAGT. This CDR3 is built from 16 residues. The chain's CDR3 is CASSPSAGGFGNTIYF. CDR3 DNA: TGTGCCAGCAGTCCTTCTGCGGGGGGCTTTGGAAACACCATATATTTT.

This clone has just a few counts. This chain uses TRBV2 with TRBJ2-1; the D gene is possibly TRBD2 (6 bases). The CDR3 is 14 amino acids. V was cut by 10 bases and J by 0 bases, with 13 bases left in between. The germline gives CDR1 SNHLY, CDR2 FYNNEI. The CDR3 loop is CATGGLSSYNEQFF. DNA for the CDR3: TGTGCCACAGGAGGGTTAAGCTCCTACAATGAGCAGTTCTTC.

V gene TRBV19 combines with J gene TRBJ2-3, with 10 nucleotides matching TRBD2. V was clipped by 4 bases and J by 3 bases; unmatched bases: 7. Germline CDR1 LNHDA, CDR2 SQIVND (reference sequence). The CDR3 has 16 amino acids. CDR3 nucleotide sequence: TGTGCCAGTAGTAAAAGGCTAGCGGGAGCAACAGATACGCAGTATTTT. It specifies CASSKRLAGATDTQYF. Full variable domain (missing parts from reference TRBV19 and TRBJ2-3): DGGITQSPKYLFRKEGQNVTLSCEQNLNHDAMYWYRQDPGQGLRLIYYSQIVNDFQKGDIAEGYSVSREKKESFPLTVTSAQKNPTAFYLCASSKRLAGATDTQYFGPGTRLTVL.

This clone was observed a few times. The chain is built from TRBV28 and TRBJ2-2; 9 bases match TRBD1. Germline V gene sequence: CDR1 MDHEN, CDR2 SYDVKM. The CDR3 runs to 17 residues. V was clipped by 6 bases and J by 1 base; unmatched bases: 9. The CDR3 DNA follows: TGTGCCAGCAGCCGTTTTCCGGGACAGGGGAACACCGGGGAGCTGTTTTTT. It yields the protein CASSRFPGQGNTGELFF.

This clone is medium-sized. The chain uses TRBV11-3 and TRBJ2-3; D gene ambiguous. Trimming shortened V by 4 bases and J by 1 base, and 9 bases separated the two germline ends. The CDR3 loop spans 14 amino acids. Looked up from germline, CDR1 is SGHNT and CDR2 is YENEEA. The chain's CDR3 is CASSSSLGTDTQYF. CDR3 DNA sequence: TGTGCCAGCAGCTCATCCCTGGGCACAGATACGCAGTATTTT.

This clone has just a few counts. This chain connects TRBV6-8 to TRBJ1-1, with D perhaps TRBD1 (5 bases). CDR1 is MNHGY, CDR2 SAAAGT, per germline. The CDR3 runs 14 residues. V lost 4 bases, J lost 3 bases, and 12 bases lay in between. In DNA, the CDR3 is TGTGCCAGCAGTTCCCAGGGATGGTACACTGAAGCTTTCTTT. This gives the protein CASSSQGWYTEAFF.

J is TRBJ1-6 and V is TRBV10-2; no reliable D call. V gave up 10 bases and J gave up 10 bases, with 17 bases separating them. Germline CDR1 reads WSHSY; CDR2 reads SAAADI. The length of the CDR3 is 13 residues. CDR3 in DNA: TGCGCCACCTCCCGGGAGGTTTACTCACCCCTCCACTTT. Residues: CATSREVYSPLHF.

The chain employs TRBV28 and TRBJ1-4; 10 positions match TRBD1. Germline assignment: CDR1 MDHEN and CDR2 SYDVKM. J gave up 4 bases and V 6 bases, and 5 bases lay outside the gene matches. The CDR3 is made up of 15 amino acids. CDR3 coding DNA: TGTGCCAGCAGAGAGACAGGGGGCAGTAATGAAAAACTGTTTTTT. This encodes CASRETGGSNEKLFF.

This clone was seen more than once but under ten times. The rearrangement links TRBV14 to TRBJ1-4; D not certain. The ends were cut back, 4 bases at V and 8 bases at J, with 11 bases in the middle. The CDR3 loop spans 13 amino acids. CDR1 is SGHDN and CDR2 is FVKESK in the germline V gene. CDR3: CASSRSLGEKLFF. In DNA form, the CDR3 reads TGTGCCAGCAGCCGCTCACTTGGGGAAAAACTGTTTTTT.

CDR3 sequence: CAISELRMELFF. In DNA form, the CDR3 reads TGTGCCATCAGTGAATTAAGGATGGAGCTGTTTTTT. The gene calls are TRBV10-3 and TRBJ2-2; D unclear. This CDR3 region has 12 residues. V lost 3 bases and J 10 bases, leaving 9 bases between the germline ends. CDR1 is ENHRY, CDR2 SYGVKD, per germline.

In this sample, this clone turned up a few times. The rearrangement uses TRBV11-3 and TRBJ2-1; D call uncertain. CDR1 and CDR2 from the germline V gene are SGHNT and YENEEA. The V end lost 6 bases, the J end lost 0 bases, and 12 bases lay between the germline ends. The CDR3 extends over 15 amino acids. CDR3 amino acids: CASSKDPSSYNEQFF. DNA for the CDR3: TGTGCCAGCAGTAAGGACCCGAGCTCCTACAATGAGCAGTTCTTC.

The chain has TRBV10-1 and TRBJ2-1, with 9 bases fitting TRBD2. This CDR3 comprises 15 residues. Unmatched junction bases numbered 8, after V lost 3 bases and J lost 8 bases. Germline V lookup: CDR1 WNHNN, CDR2 SYGVQD (reference sequence). CDR3 nucleotides: TGCGCCAGCAGTGACGGGGCTAGCGGGAACTATGAGCAGTTCTTC. Residues: CASSDGASGNYEQFF.

The chain is built from TRBV28 and TRBJ1-4, with D possibly being TRBD1 (6 bases). Germline CDR1 is MDHEN and CDR2 is SYDVKM. The CDR3 loop spans 13 amino acids. The V and J ends lost 5 bases and 10 bases respectively, with 14 bases between them. The CDR3 nucleotides read TGTGCCAGCAGTAGGGACATGGTCGGAAAACTGTTTTTT. Residues: CASSRDMVGKLFF.

This clone appeared a few times. In nucleotides, the CDR3 is TGTGCCAGCAGCACCGACAGGGTCGGGGCCAACGTCCTGACTTTC. It specifies CASSTDRVGANVLTF. The chain couples TRBV11-3 to TRBJ2-6; 7 positions agree with TRBD1. Germline CDR1 and CDR2: SGHNT and YENEEA. Trimming cost V 5 bases and J 4 bases; bases outside gene matches: 5. The CDR3 is 15 residues long.

The chain has TRBV4-1 and TRBJ2-4; 13 nucleotides align to TRBD2. The CDR3 loop spans 18 amino acids. V was pared by 1 base and J by 4 bases, with 7 bases of the junction left unmatched. CDR1 and CDR2 from the germline V gene are MGHRA and YSYEKL. The CDR3 DNA reads TGCGCCAGCAGCCAAGCCCGGACTAGCGGGAGTGCTAAAAACATTCAGTACTTC. As protein: CASSQARTSGSAKNIQYF.

The chain combines TRBV19 with TRBJ1-1; TRBD1 matches at 9 bases. Trimming cost V 6 bases and J 1 base; bases outside gene matches: 6. The length of the CDR3 is 15 residues. Per germline, CDR1 LNHDA and CDR2 SQIVND (reference sequence). CDR3 amino acids: CASRRTGAANTEAFF. In DNA, the CDR3 is TGTGCCAGTAGACGGACAGGGGCCGCGAACACTGAAGCTTTCTTT.

The gene calls are TRBV6-8 and TRBJ2-2; D is undetermined. The CDR3 runs to 15 residues. The germline V gene encodes CDR1 MNHGY and CDR2 SAAAGT. Trimming took 0 bases from V and 8 from J, leaving 13 bases between them. The CDR3 reads CASSYSLVAPGELFF. CDR3 in DNA: TGTGCCAGCAGTTACTCTCTGGTGGCACCGGGGGAGCTGTTTTTT.

A few counts support this clone. J is TRBJ2-5 and V is TRBV6-8, with a tentative D call TRBD2 (6 bases). Germline V lookup: CDR1 MNHGY, CDR2 SAAAGT. The germline V and J ends were trimmed by 5 bases and 5 bases, with 15 bases remaining between them. This CDR3 has 14 residues. As DNA, the CDR3 is TGTGCCAGCAGTCCGGGACTGAGAGGGGAGACCCAGTACTTC. This encodes CASSPGLRGETQYF.

This clone rates as medium-sized. This chain connects TRBV9 to TRBJ1-3, with D possibly TRBD1 on 5 matching bases. CDR1 SGDLS and CDR2 YYNGEE come from the germline V gene. The CDR3 is 16 amino acids. Trimming shortened V by 5 bases and J by 4 bases, and 19 bases separated the two germline ends. This CDR3 reads CASSEALAGPGNTIYF. The CDR3 nucleotides read TGTGCCAGCAGTGAAGCTCTGGCAGGGCCAGGAAACACCATATATTTT.

This clone is deemed medium-sized (0.01 to 0.1%). The J gene is TRBJ2-7, the V gene TRBV9; 9 nucleotides line up with TRBD1. Trimming cost V 3 bases and J 6 bases; bases outside gene matches: 7. The CDR3 is 14 amino acids. Germline V gives CDR1 SGDLS, CDR2 YYNGEE. The CDR3: CASSAGTGLGEQYF. The CDR3 bases are TGTGCCAGCAGCGCCGGGACAGGGTTGGGCGAGCAGTACTTC.

J is TRBJ2-1 and V is TRBV19; D uncertain. CDR3 length: 15 residues. The germline V and J ends were trimmed by 4 bases and 4 bases, with 14 bases remaining between them. Germline-derived CDR1 and CDR2 are LNHDA and SQIVND (reference sequence). The CDR3: CASSKGWAEYNEQFF. The DNA for the CDR3 is TGTGCCAGTAGTAAAGGGTGGGCGGAGTACAATGAGCAGTTCTTC.